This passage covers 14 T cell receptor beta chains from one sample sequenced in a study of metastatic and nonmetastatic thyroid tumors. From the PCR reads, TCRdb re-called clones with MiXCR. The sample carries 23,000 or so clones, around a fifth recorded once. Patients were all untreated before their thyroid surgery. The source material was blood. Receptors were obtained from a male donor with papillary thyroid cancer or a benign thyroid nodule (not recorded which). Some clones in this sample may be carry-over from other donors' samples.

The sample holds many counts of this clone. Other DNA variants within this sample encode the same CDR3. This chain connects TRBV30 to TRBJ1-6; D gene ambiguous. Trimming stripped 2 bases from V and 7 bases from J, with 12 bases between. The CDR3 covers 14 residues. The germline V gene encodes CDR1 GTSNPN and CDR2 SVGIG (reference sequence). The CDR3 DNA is TGTGCCTGGAGTCTTCCTGGCGGAAATTCACCCCTCCACTTT. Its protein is CAWSLPGGNSPLHF.

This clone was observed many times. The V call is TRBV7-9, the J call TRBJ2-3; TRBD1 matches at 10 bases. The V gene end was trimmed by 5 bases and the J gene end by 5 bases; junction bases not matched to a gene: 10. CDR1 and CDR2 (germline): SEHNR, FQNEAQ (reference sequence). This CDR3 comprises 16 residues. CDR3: CASSLGTGAGGDTQYF. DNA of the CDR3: TGTGCCAGCAGCCTCGGGACAGGGGCGGGTGGAGATACGCAGTATTTT. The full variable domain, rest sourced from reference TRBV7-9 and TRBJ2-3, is DTGVSQNPRHKITKRGQNVTFRCDPISEHNRLYWYRQTLGQGPEFLTYFQNEAQLEKSRLLSDRFSAERPKGSFSTLEIQRTEQGDSAMYLCASSLGTGAGGDTQYFGPGTRLTVL.

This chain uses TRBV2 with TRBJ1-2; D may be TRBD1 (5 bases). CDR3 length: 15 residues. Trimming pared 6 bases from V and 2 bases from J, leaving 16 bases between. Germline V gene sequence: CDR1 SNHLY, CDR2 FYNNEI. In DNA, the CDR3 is TGTGCCAGCAGCGCCTCCCCAGGGAGCAACTATGGCTACACCTTC. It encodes CASSASPGSNYGYTF. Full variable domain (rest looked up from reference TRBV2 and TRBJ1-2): EPEVTQTPSHQVTQMGQEVILRCVPISNHLYFYWYRQILGQKVEFLVSFYNNEISEKSEIFDDQFSVERPDGSNFTLKIRSTKLEDSAMYFCASSASPGSNYGYTFGSGTRLTVV.

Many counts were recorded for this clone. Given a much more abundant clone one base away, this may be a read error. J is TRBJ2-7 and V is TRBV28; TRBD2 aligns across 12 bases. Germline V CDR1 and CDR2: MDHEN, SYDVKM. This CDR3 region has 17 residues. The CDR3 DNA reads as TGTGCCGGCAGTTCCGGACTAGCGGGGTTACTCGTTTGGGAGCAGTACTTC. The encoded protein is CAGSSGLAGLLVWEQYF.

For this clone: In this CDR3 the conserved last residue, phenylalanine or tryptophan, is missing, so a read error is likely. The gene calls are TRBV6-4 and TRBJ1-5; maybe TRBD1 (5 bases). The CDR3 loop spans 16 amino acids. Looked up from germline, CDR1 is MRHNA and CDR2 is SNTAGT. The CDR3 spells CASTDSSRVRAQPQHC. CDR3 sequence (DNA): TGTGCCAGCACTGACTCGAGTCGGGTCAGGGCCCAGCCCCAGCATTGT.

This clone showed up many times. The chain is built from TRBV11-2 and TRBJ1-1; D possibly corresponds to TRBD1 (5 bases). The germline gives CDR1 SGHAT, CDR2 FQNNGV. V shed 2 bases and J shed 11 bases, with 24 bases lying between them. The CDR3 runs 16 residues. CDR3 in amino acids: CASSLFSGTRTTGAFF. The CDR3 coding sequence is TGTGCCAGCAGCTTATTCTCCGGGACGAGAACCACTGGGGCTTTCTTT.

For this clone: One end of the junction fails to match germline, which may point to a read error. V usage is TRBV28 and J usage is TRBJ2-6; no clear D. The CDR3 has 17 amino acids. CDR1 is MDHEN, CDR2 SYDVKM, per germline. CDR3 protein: CASNGNMEFSGVNVLTF. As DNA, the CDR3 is TGTGCCAGCAATGGCAACATGGAGTTCTCTGGGGTCAACGTCCTGACTTTC.

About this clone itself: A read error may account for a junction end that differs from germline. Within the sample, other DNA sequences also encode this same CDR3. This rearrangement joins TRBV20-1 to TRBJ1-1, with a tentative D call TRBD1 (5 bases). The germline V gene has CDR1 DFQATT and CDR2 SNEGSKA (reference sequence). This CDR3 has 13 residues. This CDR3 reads CSAGRGEDTEAFF. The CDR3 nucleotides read TGCAGTGCCGGTCGCGGGGAGGACACTGAAGCTTTCTTC.

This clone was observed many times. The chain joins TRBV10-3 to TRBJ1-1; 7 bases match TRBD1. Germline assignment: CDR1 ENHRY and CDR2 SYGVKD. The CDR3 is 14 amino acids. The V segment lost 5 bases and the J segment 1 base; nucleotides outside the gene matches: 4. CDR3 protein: CAISPDRENTEAFF. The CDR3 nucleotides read TGTGCCATCAGTCCCGACAGGGAGAACACTGAAGCTTTCTTT.

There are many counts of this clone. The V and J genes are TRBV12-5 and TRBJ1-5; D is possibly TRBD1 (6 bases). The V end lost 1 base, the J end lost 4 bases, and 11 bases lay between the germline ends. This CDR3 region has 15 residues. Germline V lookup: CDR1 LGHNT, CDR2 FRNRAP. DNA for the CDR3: TGTGCTAGTGGTTTGGCAACACAGGGTAATCAGCCCCAGCATTTT. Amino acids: CASGLATQGNQPQHF.

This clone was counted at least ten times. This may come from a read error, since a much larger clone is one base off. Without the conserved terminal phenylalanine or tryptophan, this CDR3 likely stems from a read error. This CDR3 reads CASSPTAGTGYGYTS. CDR3 sequence (DNA): TGTGCCAGCAGCCCTACCGCCGGGACCGGATATGGCTACACCTCC. This sequence joins TRBV5-6 and TRBJ1-2; weak D call: TRBD1 (5 bases). Deletions cut 4 bases from V and 5 bases from J, with 18 bases between. The CDR3 contains 15 residues. Germline loops: CDR1 SGHDT, CDR2 YYEEEE.

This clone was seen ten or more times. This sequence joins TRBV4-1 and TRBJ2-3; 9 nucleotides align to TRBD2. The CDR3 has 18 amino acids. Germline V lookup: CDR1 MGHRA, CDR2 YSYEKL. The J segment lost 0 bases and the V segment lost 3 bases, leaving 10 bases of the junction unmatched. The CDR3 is CASSQNPRGTSSTDTQYF. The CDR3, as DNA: TGCGCCAGCAGCCAGAACCCTCGAGGGACTAGCAGCACAGATACGCAGTATTTT.

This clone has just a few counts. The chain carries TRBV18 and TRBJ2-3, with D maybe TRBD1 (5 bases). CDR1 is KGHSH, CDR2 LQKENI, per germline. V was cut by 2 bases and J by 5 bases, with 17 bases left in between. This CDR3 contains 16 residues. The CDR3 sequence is CASSPLYRLEQDTQYF. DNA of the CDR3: TGTGCCAGCTCACCATTGTACAGGCTTGAGCAAGATACGCAGTATTTT. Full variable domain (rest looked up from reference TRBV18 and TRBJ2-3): NAGVMQNPRHLVRRRGQEARLRCSPMKGHSHVYWYRQLPEEGLKFMVYLQKENIIDESGMPKERFSAEFPKEGPSILRIQQVVRGDSAAYFCASSPLYRLEQDTQYFGPGTRLTVL.

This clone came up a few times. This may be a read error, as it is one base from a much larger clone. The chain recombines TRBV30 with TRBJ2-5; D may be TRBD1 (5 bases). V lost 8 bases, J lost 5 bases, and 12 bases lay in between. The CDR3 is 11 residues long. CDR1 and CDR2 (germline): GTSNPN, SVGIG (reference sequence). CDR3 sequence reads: CARTHGETQYF. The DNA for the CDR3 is TGTGCCCGGACACATGGGGAGACCCAGTACTTC.